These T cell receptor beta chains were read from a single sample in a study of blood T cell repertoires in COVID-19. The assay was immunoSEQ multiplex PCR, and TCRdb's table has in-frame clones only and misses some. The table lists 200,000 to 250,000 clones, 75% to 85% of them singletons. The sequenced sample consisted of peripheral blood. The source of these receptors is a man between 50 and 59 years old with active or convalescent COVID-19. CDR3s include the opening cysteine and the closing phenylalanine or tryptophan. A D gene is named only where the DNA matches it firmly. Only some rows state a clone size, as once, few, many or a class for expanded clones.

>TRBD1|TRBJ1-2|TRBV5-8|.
CASSSLSSGTAHGYTF
TGTGCCAGCAGCTCGCTTTCCTCCGGGACAGCACATGGCTACACCTTC
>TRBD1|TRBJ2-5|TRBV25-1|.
CASSETQGEETQYF
TGTGCCAGCAGTGAAACACAGGGGGAAGAGACCCAGTACTTC
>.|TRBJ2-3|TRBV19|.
CASAQGWTDTQYF
TGTGCCAGTGCACAGGGTTGGACAGATACGCAGTATTTT
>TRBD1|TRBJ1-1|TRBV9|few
CASRPDSGGPSRTEAFF
TGTGCCAGCAGACCAGACTCAGGGGGTCCGTCCCGCACTGAAGCTTTCTTT
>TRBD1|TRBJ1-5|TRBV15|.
CATSTPRGTGASNQPQHF
TGTGCCACCAGCACCCCCCGAGGGACAGGGGCCAGCAATCAGCCCCAGCATTTT
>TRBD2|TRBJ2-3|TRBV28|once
CASSSSGSADTQYF
TGTGCCAGCAGTTCTAGCGGGAGCGCAGATACGCAGTATTTT
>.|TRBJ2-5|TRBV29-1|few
CSVETWRRGRETQYF
TGCAGCGTTGAAACGTGGCGAAGGGGCCGAGAGACCCAGTACTTC
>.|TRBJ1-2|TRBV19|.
CASSVGQPIYGYTF
TGTGCCAGTAGTGTCGGACAGCCGATTTATGGCTACACCTTC
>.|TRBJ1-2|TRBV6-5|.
CASRGQSNYGYTF
TGTGCCAGCAGGGGGCAGTCGAACTATGGCTACACCTTC
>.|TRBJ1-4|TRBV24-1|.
CATSDFMQGLGEATNEKLFF
TGTGCCACCAGTGATTTTATGCAGGGATTAGGGGAAGCAACTAATGAAAAACTGTTTTTT
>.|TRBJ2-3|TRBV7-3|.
CASSIAADTQYF
TGTGCCAGCAGCATAGCGGCAGATACGCAGTATTTT
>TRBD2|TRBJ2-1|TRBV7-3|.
CASSRRGGTSGKEPYNEQFF
TGTGCCAGCAGCCGCCGAGGCGGGACTAGCGGGAAAGAGCCCTACAATGAGCAGTTCTTC
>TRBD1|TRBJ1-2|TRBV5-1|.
CASSMGQGGYGYTF
TGCGCCAGCAGCATGGGACAGGGGGGCTATGGCTACACCTTC
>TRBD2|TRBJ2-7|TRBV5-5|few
CASSLTGTSAYEQYF
TGTGCCAGCAGCTTGACCGGGACTAGCGCATACGAGCAGTACTTC
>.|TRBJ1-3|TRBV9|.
CASSVAPAGNTIYF
TGTGCCAGCAGCGTTGCTCCAGCTGGAAACACCATATATTTT
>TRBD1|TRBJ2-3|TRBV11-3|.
CASSTGTGMYTGTQYF
TGTGCCAGCAGCACCGGGACAGGGATGTACACAGGGACGCAGTATTTT
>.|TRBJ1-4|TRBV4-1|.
CASSPRAGDEKLFF
TGCGCCAGCAGCCCTCGGGCGGGGGATGAAAAACTGTTTTTT
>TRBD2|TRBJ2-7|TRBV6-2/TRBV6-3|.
CASSRTSGSHEQYF
TGTGCCAGCAGCCGGACTAGCGGGAGCCACGAGCAGTACTTC
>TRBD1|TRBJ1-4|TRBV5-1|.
CASSEGTDFNEKLFF
TGCGCCAGCAGCGAGGGGACAGACTTCAATGAAAAACTGTTTTTT
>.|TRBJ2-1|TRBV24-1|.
CATSDLSPGYNEQFF
TGTGCCACCAGTGATTTGAGTCCGGGGTACAATGAGCAGTTCTTC
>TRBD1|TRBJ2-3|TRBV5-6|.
CASSSQQGFGDTQYF
TGTGCCAGCAGCTCACAACAGGGGTTTGGAGATACGCAGTATTTT
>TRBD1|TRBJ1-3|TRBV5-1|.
CASSLEGAAGNTIYF
TGCGCCAGCAGCTTGGAGGGGGCGGCAGGAAACACCATATATTTT
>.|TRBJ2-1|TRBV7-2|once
CASSSPYREYNEQFF
TGTGCCAGCAGCTCGCCCTACAGGGAATACAATGAGCAGTTCTTC
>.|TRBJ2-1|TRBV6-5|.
CASSYSTQKPYNEQFF
TGTGCCAGCAGTTACTCGACACAGAAACCTTACAATGAGCAGTTCTTC
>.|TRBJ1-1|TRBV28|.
CASSLLQGSGNTEAFF
TGTGCCAGCAGTTTACTTCAGGGTTCAGGGAACACTGAAGCTTTCTTT
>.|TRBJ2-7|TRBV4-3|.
CASSQGAGYEQYF
TGCGCCAGCAGCCAAGGAGCGGGCTACGAGCAGTACTTC